The entry below describes one T cell receptor (beta chain). Its antigen is not known. 60 Vbeta and 13 Jbeta primers were used in PCR. The protocol was immunoSEQ multiplex PCR, while the TCRdb copy is restricted to in-frame clones and leaves out a portion. The sample has about 170,000 clones, roughly 80% seen once. These data are taken from a study of cytomegalovirus exposure and HLA in healthy donors. Findings of the study overall: Reportedly, a later analysis found an Asian-associated ancestry cluster had fewer N-insertions than the approximately 640-donor mean.

The germline V and J ends were trimmed by 3 bases and 7 bases, with 10 bases remaining between them. This CDR3 has 12 residues. In germline, CDR1 is GTSNPN, CDR2 SVGIG (reference sequence). The material sequenced was PBMCs. This chain connects TRBV30 to TRBJ1-5; D unclear. The sequence was obtained from a woman aged 18-29 years in good health and CMV-seronegative. The CDR3 DNA is TGTGCCTGGAGCGCGGGTCCGCAGCCCCAGCATTTT. It translates to CAWSAGPQPQHF.